This T cell receptor (beta chain) was sequenced for a study of response to subunit inactivated influenza vaccine. With respect to this clonotype: Its antigen is still unknown.

Trimming cost V 3 bases and J 5 bases; bases outside gene matches: 6. The CDR3 runs to 16 residues. Germline V gene data show CDR1 as SGHNT and CDR2 as YYREEE (reference sequence). TCRdb reanalysed the RT-PCR reads using MiXCR and keeps one entry per CDR3 protein. The top ten hold 10% of the sample, which has more than 700,000 distinct CDR3 sequences, about 20% seen once. The study, taken as a whole, reports: The study's authors posited that every seasonal influenza vaccination enlists few new T cells.

The chain uses TRBV5-4 and TRBJ2-2; 11 nucleotides match TRBD2. Sequenced here: PBMCs from blood, sampled more than 4 days after vaccination. This clonotype was obtained from a middle-aged man who received an inactivated influenza vaccine. The CDR3 region has the DNA TGTGCCAGCAGCTCCACTAGCGGGAGCGTAACCGGGGAGCTGTTTTTT. It yields the protein CASSSTSGSVTGELFF.